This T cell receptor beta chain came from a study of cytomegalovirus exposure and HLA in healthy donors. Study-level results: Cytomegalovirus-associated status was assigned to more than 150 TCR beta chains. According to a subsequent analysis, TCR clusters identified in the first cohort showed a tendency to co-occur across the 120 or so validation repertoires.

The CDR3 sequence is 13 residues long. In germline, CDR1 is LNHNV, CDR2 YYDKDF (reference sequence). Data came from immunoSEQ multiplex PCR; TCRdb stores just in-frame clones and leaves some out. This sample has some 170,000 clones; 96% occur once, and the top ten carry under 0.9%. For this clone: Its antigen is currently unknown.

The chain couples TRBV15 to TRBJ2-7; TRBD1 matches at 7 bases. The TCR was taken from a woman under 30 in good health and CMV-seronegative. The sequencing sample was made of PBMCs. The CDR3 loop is CASGTADSYEQYF. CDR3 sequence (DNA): TGTGCTTCAGGGACAGCTGATTCCTACGAGCAGTACTTC.